Below, 23 T cell receptor beta chains from the same sample are listed, as sequenced in a study of CD8+ T cells in alopecia areata. This sample's treatment: oral pan-JAK inhibitor, 5-10 mg twice daily. Investigators isolated RNA and reverse transcribed it into cDNA to act as the sequencing template. The data were produced by immunoSEQ multiplex PCR, yet TCRdb's version contains in-frame clones alone and is incomplete. This table holds approximately 150,000 clones, around 58% found once. The sample consisted of CD4+ T cells sorted from blood, taken at approximately week 60, from a patient treated with tofacitinib. The receptors stem from a human donor with alopecia areata.

The rearrangement links TRBV25-1 to TRBJ1-2, with unresolved D. V dropped 2 bases and J dropped 4 bases, with 14 bases sitting between them. This CDR3 contains 15 residues. CDR1 and CDR2 (germline): MGHDK, SYGVNS. The CDR3 is CASSESGRSAYGYTF. As DNA, the CDR3 is TGTGCCAGCAGTGAAAGTGGCAGATCCGCCTATGGCTACACCTTC.

The V and J genes are TRBV7-3 and TRBJ2-1, with TRBD2 matching over 10 bases. Germline values: CDR1 SGHTA, CDR2 FQGTGA. V was clipped by 5 bases and J by 5 bases; unmatched bases: 9. The CDR3 loop spans 16 amino acids. The CDR3 nucleotides read TGTGCCAGCAGCCCTCTAGCGGGGGTTGGGAACAATGAGCAGTTCTTC. Amino acid sequence: CASSPLAGVGNNEQFF.

The chain employs TRBV4-2 and TRBJ2-3; unclear D gene. Trimming pared 0 bases from V and 3 bases from J, leaving 13 bases between. The CDR3 runs to 16 residues. The germline V gene has CDR1 LGHNA and CDR2 YNFKEQ. Here the CDR3 DNA reads TGTGCCAGCAGCCAAGAAATCGGACCTCGTACAGATACGCAGTATTTT. It is translated as CASSQEIGPRTDTQYF.

The genes are TRBV5-1 and TRBJ1-2; no firm D call. The CDR3 consists of 12 residues. The germline V gene has CDR1 SGHRS and CDR2 YFSETQ. V was clipped by 0 bases and J by 10 bases, with 10 bases between them. In DNA form, the CDR3 reads TGCGCCAGCAGCTTGGGACGGCGGACCTACACCTTC. This sequence encodes CASSLGRRTYTF.

Only one count was recorded for this clone. An end of the junction does not agree with germline; a read error may underlie this. J is TRBJ1-1 and V is TRBV9; D is unclear. Germline loops: CDR1 SGDLS, CDR2 YYNGEE. The CDR3 covers 11 residues. The CDR3 loop reads CASSENAEAFF. CDR3 bases: TGTGCCAGCAGCGAGAACGCTGAAGCTTTCTTT.

This clone was observed a handful of times. Within the sample, other DNA sequences also encode this same CDR3. V and J are TRBV7-2 and TRBJ1-5; 7 nucleotides align to TRBD1. V trimming: 4 bases; J trimming: 7 bases; junction bases outside the gene matches: 4. The CDR3 length is 13 residues. Germline V gives CDR1 SGHTA, CDR2 FQGNSA. CDR3 residues: CASSYRGGQPQHF. CDR3 coding DNA: TGTGCCAGCAGCTACAGGGGCGGCCAGCCCCAGCATTTT.

This clone was counted a single time. Here the CDR3 reads CASSQTVNTEAFF. As DNA, the CDR3 is TGTGCCAGTAGTCAGACGGTAAACACTGAAGCTTTCTTT. The J gene is TRBJ1-1, the V gene TRBV19; no definite D call. This CDR3 has 13 amino acids. Trimming shortened V by 5 bases and J by 2 bases, and 9 bases separated the two germline ends. CDR1 LNHDA and CDR2 SQIVND come from the germline V gene (reference sequence).

In its sample, this clone was seen once. The chain recombines TRBV15 with TRBJ1-5; D is possibly TRBD1 (6 bases). The CDR3 runs to 14 residues. Between the trimmed V and J ends, which lost 8 bases and 6 bases, there was a span of 17 bases. Germline CDR1 LNHNV, CDR2 YYDKDF (reference sequence). The CDR3 region has the DNA TGTGCCACCTGTCCCGGGGGCGGTGTTCAGCCCCAGCATTTT. Translated: CATCPGGGVQPQHF.

This clone was seen a handful of times. The chain combines TRBV23-1 with TRBJ2-7, with TRBD1 matching 9 bases. TRBV23-1 is identified as an open reading frame with a role that is uncertain. Trimming cost V 8 bases and J 5 bases; bases outside gene matches: 4. The length of the CDR3 is 12 residues. Here the CDR3 DNA reads TGCGCCAGCCGGGACAGGGTCCACGAGCAGTACTTC. Translated, it gives CASRDRVHEQYF.

This clone was seen at least ten times. The rearrangement links TRBV2 to TRBJ2-1, with 11 bases aligning to TRBD2. The J segment lost 4 bases and the V segment lost 5 bases, leaving 1 base of the junction unmatched. Germline-derived CDR1 and CDR2 are SNHLY and FYNNEI. The CDR3 covers 14 residues. The CDR3 bases are TGTGCCAGCAGTCGACTAGCGGGGTACAATGAGCAGTTCTTC. Translating gives CASSRLAGYNEQFF.

The chain uses TRBV29-1 and TRBJ1-2, with a weak D call TRBD1 (5 bases). The CDR3 is 11 residues long. V was shortened by 4 bases and J by 3 bases, with 6 bases between the two germline ends. Germline V gene data show CDR1 as SQVTM and CDR2 as ANQGSEA. CDR3 bases: TGCAGCGTTGCGACAGACTATGGCTACACCTTC. As protein: CSVATDYGYTF.

This chain joins TRBV10-3 and TRBJ2-1, with 7 nucleotides matching TRBD1. The CDR3 runs 14 residues. The germline V gene encodes CDR1 ENHRY and CDR2 SYGVKD. V shed 10 bases and J 1 base; nucleotides not matched to a gene: 7. Here the CDR3 DNA reads TGTGCCAGTTCCGGGACAGAATCCTACAATGAGCAGTTCTTC. Translation gives CASSGTESYNEQFF.

The chain links TRBV5-1 to TRBJ1-1; no firm D call. Germline V gene lookup returns CDR1 SGHRS and CDR2 YFSETQ. V gave up 0 bases and J gave up 1 base, with 7 bases separating them. This CDR3 spans 14 amino acids. CDR3 loop: CASSLDGTNTEAFF. In DNA, the CDR3 is TGCGCCAGCAGCTTGGACGGAACGAACACTGAAGCTTTCTTT.

This rearrangement joins TRBV5-6 to TRBJ1-1; no firm D call. The CDR3 covers 15 residues. The ends were cut back, 1 base at V and 0 bases at J, with 10 bases in the middle. Germline V gene data show CDR1 as SGHDT and CDR2 as YYEEEE. CDR3 sequence reads: CASSLYGTMNTEAFF. The CDR3 DNA sequence: TGTGCCAGCAGCTTGTATGGTACCATGAACACTGAAGCTTTCTTT.

This chain uses TRBV15 with TRBJ1-2, with D possibly being TRBD1 (5 bases). CDR3 length equals 14 residues. V was trimmed by 1 base and J by 3 bases, leaving 9 bases between them. Germline V gene lookup returns CDR1 LNHNV and CDR2 YYDKDF (reference sequence). The CDR3 region has the DNA TGTGCCACCAGCAGAGCGGGGGTTGACTATGGCTACACCTTC. This codes for CATSRAGVDYGYTF.

The gene calls are TRBV7-3 and TRBJ2-7; 9 bases match TRBD1. CDR1 is SGHTA and CDR2 is FQGTGA in the germline V gene. After removal of 5 bases from V and 7 bases from J, the junction contained 6 bases not matched to a gene. The CDR3 is 13 residues long. CDR3 bases: TGTGCCAGCAGCCAAACAGGGGGCTCGGAGCAGTACTTC. This encodes CASSQTGGSEQYF. Complete variable domain (other parts from reference TRBV7-3 and TRBJ2-7): GAGVSQTPSNKVTEKGKYVELRCDPISGHTALYWYRQSLGQGPEFLIYFQGTGAADDSGLPNDRFFAVRPEGSVSTLKIQRTERGDSAVYLCASSQTGGSEQYFGPGTRLTVT.

This clone has a handful of counts. V usage is TRBV30 and J usage is TRBJ1-1; TRBD1 agrees at 8 bases. The germline V gene encodes CDR1 GTSNPN and CDR2 SVGIG (reference sequence). The CDR3 is made up of 13 amino acids. V shed 4 bases, J shed 2 bases, and the junction held 3 bases outside the gene matches. The CDR3 sequence: CAWKGQGNTEAFF. The CDR3, as DNA: TGTGCCTGGAAAGGACAGGGAAACACTGAAGCTTTCTTT.

This clone was found a few times. The chain joins TRBV10-2 to TRBJ2-5; a weak D match, TRBD1 (5 bases). This CDR3 comprises 14 residues. Germline CDR1 reads WSHSY; CDR2 reads SAAADI. V gave up 0 bases and J gave up 2 bases, with 7 bases separating them. CDR3 in DNA: TGCGCCAGCAGTGAGTCGAACAGGCAAGAGACCCAGTACTTC. Amino acid sequence: CASSESNRQETQYF.

V and J are TRBV18 and TRBJ1-1; TRBD1 matches 9 bases. Germline V gene sequence: CDR1 KGHSH, CDR2 LQKENI. The CDR3 is 14 amino acids. Germline trimming cut 6 bases from V and 1 base from J; bases unmatched to any gene: 3. The CDR3, as DNA: TGTGCCAGCTCCGAGGGACAGGGGAACACTGAAGCTTTCTTT. Translated: CASSEGQGNTEAFF.

The chain employs TRBV29-1 and TRBJ2-7, with TRBD2 as a possible D gene (5 bases). The CDR3 sequence is 14 residues long. Germline V gene lookup returns CDR1 SQVTM and CDR2 ANQGSEA. Trimming removed 5 bases at V and 4 bases at J, with 18 bases between. CDR3 region: CSVKTAGRGYEQYF. As DNA, the CDR3 is TGCAGCGTTAAAACTGCGGGTCGCGGATACGAGCAGTACTTC.

This clone has just a few counts. V is TRBV30 and J is TRBJ1-2; D might be TRBD1 (6 bases). The length of the CDR3 is 14 residues. Deletions cut 5 bases from V and 2 bases from J, with 15 bases between. The germline V gene encodes CDR1 GTSNPN and CDR2 SVGIG (reference sequence). CDR3 in DNA: TGTGCCTGGGGGCCGAGACAGGCCAACTATGGCTACACCTTC. Translated: CAWGPRQANYGYTF.

The CDR3 bases are TGTGCCAGCAGCTGGGACTCTGAAGCTTTCTTT. Protein product: CASSWDSEAFF. This chain links TRBV5-6 with TRBJ1-1; TRBD1 is a possible D gene (5 bases). The CDR3 contains 11 residues. Germline CDR1 SGHDT, CDR2 YYEEEE. The V end was cut by 3 bases, the J end by 6 bases, with 6 bases between.

The gene calls are TRBV7-9 and TRBJ1-4; D ambiguous. CDR1 and CDR2 from the germline V gene are SEHNR and FQNEAQ (reference sequence). V lost 1 base to trimming and J lost 4 bases, with 7 bases between them. The CDR3 sequence is 14 residues long. The CDR3 loop reads CASSLVSGNEKLFF. Written as DNA, the CDR3 is TGTGCCAGCAGCTTAGTCTCGGGTAATGAAAAACTGTTTTTT.